A selection of T cell receptor beta chains follows, all from one sample in a study of T-cell reconstitution after alpha-beta-depleted transplantation in children. Each CDR3 protein gets one entry after TCRdb re-called the PCR reads with MiXCR. The sample shows 45,000 to 55,000 distinct CDR3 sequences, over 4.5% of them seen only once. The sample in question was PBMCs, mostly from graft donor cells, obtained 60 days after TCRalphabeta/CD19-depleted stem cell transplant. The source of these receptors is a female patient between 2 and 15 years old who had a stem cell transplant for aplastic anemia, so the T cells may come from the graft donor. The CDR3 runs from the conserved cysteine through the conserved F or W. The D gene is left open where the match is weak. Only part of the rows carry a size: once, few, many, or a class if the clone is expanded.

CASSPWQAPYEQYF,TGTGCCAGCAGTCCCTGGCAAGCCCCCTACGAGCAGTACTTC,.,many,TRBJ2-7,TRBV27
CASSLVMNYGYTF,TGCGCCAGCAGCTTGGTTATGAACTATGGCTACACCTTC,.,many,TRBJ1-2,TRBV5-1
CASSEEGGVPYNEQFF,TGTGCCAGCAGCGAAGAGGGGGGGGTCCCCTACAATGAGCAGTTCTTC,.,many,TRBJ2-1,TRBV6-4
CSASGRLAGSTDTQYF,TGCAGTGCTAGTGGTCGGCTAGCGGGAAGCACAGATACGCAGTATTTT,TRBD2,many,TRBJ2-3,TRBV20-1
CASSPRRDRASGANVLTF,TGCGCCAGCAGCCCCCGACGGGACAGGGCCTCTGGGGCCAACGTCCTGACTTTC,TRBD1,many,TRBJ2-6,TRBV5-1
CSARPGQVGQPQHF,TGCAGTGCTAGGCCCGGGCAGGTTGGACAGCCCCAGCATTTT,.,many,TRBJ1-5,TRBV20-1
CASSDRDRGRDLPGIQYF,TGCGCCAGCAGCGACCGGGACAGGGGTAGGGACCTCCCCGGCATTCAGTACTTC,TRBD1,.,TRBJ2-4,TRBV5-1
CSVALLMNTEAFF,TGCAGCGTTGCCCTCCTCATGAACACTGAAGCTTTCTTT,.,.,TRBJ1-1,TRBV29-1
CASSLGPPGELFF,TGTGCCAGCAGTTTAGGGCCCCCCGGGGAGCTGTTTTTT,.,many,TRBJ2-2,TRBV12-3/TRBV12-4
CASSLFRDTQYF,TGTGCCAGCAGCCTATTCAGAGATACGCAGTATTTT,.,many,TRBJ2-3,TRBV11-2
CASSSGTSRNEQFF,TGCGCCAGCAGCTCCGGGACTAGTAGGAATGAGCAGTTCTTC,TRBD2,few,TRBJ2-1,TRBV5-1
CSAVATALNEKLFF,TGCAGTGCTGTCGCGACAGCCCTCAATGAAAAACTGTTTTTT,.,many,TRBJ1-4,TRBV20-1
CSAPGGFGVNTEAFF,TGCAGTGCTCCAGGGGGCTTTGGGGTAAACACTGAAGCTTTCTTT,TRBD1,many,TRBJ1-1,TRBV20-1
CSVEGVMDGDGYTF,TGCAGCGTTGAGGGGGTGATGGATGGGGATGGCTACACCTTC,.,few,TRBJ1-2,TRBV29-1
CASSSLLASSYNEQFF,TGCGCCAGCAGTTCGTTACTAGCGAGCTCCTACAATGAGCAGTTCTTC,TRBD2,many,TRBJ2-1,TRBV5-1
CASSYWTSGGDEQFF,TGTGCCAGCAGCTATTGGACTAGCGGGGGTGATGAGCAGTTCTTC,TRBD2,many,TRBJ2-1,TRBV7-9
CASSQDISKKNQPQHF,TGCGCCAGCAGCCAAGATATTAGCAAGAAGAATCAGCCCCAGCATTTT,.,.,TRBJ1-5,TRBV4-1
CSASTANYGYTF,TGCAGTGCTAGCACAGCTAACTATGGCTACACCTTC,.,few,TRBJ1-2,TRBV20-1
CASSGTSPYNEQFF,TGTGCCAGCAGTGGGACTAGCCCCTACAATGAGCAGTTCTTC,TRBD2,many,TRBJ2-1,TRBV28
CASSLKAGAYSEQYF,TGTGCCAGCAGCTTGAAAGCGGGAGCGTATTCCGAGCAGTACTTC,TRBD2,.,TRBJ2-7,TRBV5-6
CASRPPGGWTEAFF,TGTGCCAGCAGGCCTCCAGGGGGCTGGACTGAAGCTTTCTTT,TRBD1,few,TRBJ1-1,TRBV27
CASRGQKNTGELFF,TGTGCCAGTAGGGGACAGAAGAACACCGGGGAGCTGTTTTTT,TRBD1,few,TRBJ2-2,TRBV19
CASSLGGPGEQYF,TGTGCCAGCAGTTTAGGGGGGCCGGGGGAGCAGTACTTC,.,many,TRBJ2-7,TRBV12-3/TRBV12-4
CASSSTGTETQYF,TGCGCCAGCAGCTCGACAGGGACAGAGACCCAGTACTTC,TRBD1,many,TRBJ2-5,TRBV5-1